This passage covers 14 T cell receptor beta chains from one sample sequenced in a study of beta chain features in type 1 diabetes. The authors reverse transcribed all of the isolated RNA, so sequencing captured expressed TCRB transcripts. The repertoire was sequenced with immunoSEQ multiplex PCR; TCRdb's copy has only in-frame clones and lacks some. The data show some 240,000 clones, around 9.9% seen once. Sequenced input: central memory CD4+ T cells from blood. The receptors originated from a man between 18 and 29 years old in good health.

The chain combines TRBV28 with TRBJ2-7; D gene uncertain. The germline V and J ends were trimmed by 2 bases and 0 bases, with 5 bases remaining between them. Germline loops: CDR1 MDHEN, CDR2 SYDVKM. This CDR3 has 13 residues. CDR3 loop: CASSLPGSYEQYF. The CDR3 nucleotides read TGTGCCAGCAGTTTACCCGGCTCCTACGAGCAGTACTTC.

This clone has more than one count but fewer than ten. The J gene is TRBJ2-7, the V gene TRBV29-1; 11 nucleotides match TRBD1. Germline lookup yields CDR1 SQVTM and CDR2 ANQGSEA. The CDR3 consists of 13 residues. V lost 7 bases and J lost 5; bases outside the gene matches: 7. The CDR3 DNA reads TGCAGCGCCGGGACAGGGGGGATGGACGAGCAGTACTTC. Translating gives CSAGTGGMDEQYF.

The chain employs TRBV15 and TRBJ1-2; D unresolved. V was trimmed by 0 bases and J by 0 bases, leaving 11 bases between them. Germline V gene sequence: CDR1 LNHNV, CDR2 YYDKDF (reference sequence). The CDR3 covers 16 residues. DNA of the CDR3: TGTGCCACCAGCAGAGATCGGGCTAACACTAACTATGGCTACACCTTC. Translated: CATSRDRANTNYGYTF.

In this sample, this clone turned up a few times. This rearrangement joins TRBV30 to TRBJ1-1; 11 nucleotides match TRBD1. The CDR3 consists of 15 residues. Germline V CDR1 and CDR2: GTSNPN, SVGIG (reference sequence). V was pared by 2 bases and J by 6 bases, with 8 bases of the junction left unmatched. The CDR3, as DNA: TGTGCCTGGAGTCCCCGGGACAGGGGGAGGGCTGAAGCTTTCTTT. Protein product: CAWSPRDRGRAEAFF.

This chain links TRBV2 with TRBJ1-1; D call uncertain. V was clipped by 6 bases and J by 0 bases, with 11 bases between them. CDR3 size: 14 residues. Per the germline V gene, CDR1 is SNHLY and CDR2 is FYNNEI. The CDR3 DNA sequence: TGTGCCAGCAGGGCCCAGGTTATGAACACTGAAGCTTTCTTT. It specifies CASRAQVMNTEAFF. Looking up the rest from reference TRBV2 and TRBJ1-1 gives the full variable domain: EPEVTQTPSHQVTQMGQEVILRCVPISNHLYFYWYRQILGQKVEFLVSFYNNEISEKSEIFDDQFSVERPDGSNFTLKIRSTKLEDSAMYFCASRAQVMNTEAFFGQGTRLTVV.

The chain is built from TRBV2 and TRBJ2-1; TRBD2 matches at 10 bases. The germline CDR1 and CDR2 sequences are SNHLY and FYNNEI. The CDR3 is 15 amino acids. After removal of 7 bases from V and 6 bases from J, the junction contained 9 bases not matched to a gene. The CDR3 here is CASTASGRALNEQFF. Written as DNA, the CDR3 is TGTGCCAGCACAGCCAGCGGGAGGGCGCTCAATGAGCAGTTCTTC.

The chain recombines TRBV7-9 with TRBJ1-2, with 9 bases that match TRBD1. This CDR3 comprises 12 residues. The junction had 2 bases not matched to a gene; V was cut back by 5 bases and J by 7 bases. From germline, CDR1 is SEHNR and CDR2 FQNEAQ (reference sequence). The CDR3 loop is CASSPTGGGYTF. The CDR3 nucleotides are TGTGCCAGCAGCCCGACAGGGGGTGGCTACACCTTC. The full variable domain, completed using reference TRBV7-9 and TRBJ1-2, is DTGVSQNPRHKITKRGQNVTFRCDPISEHNRLYWYRQTLGQGPEFLTYFQNEAQLEKSRLLSDRFSAERPKGSFSTLEIQRTEQGDSAMYLCASSPTGGGYTFGSGTRLTVV.

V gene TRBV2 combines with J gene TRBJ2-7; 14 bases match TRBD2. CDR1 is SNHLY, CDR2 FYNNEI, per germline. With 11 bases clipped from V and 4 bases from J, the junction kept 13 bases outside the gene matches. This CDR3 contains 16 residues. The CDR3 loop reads CASFLPGLAGEYEQYF. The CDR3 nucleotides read TGTGCCTCCTTCCTCCCGGGACTAGCGGGAGAGTACGAGCAGTACTTC.

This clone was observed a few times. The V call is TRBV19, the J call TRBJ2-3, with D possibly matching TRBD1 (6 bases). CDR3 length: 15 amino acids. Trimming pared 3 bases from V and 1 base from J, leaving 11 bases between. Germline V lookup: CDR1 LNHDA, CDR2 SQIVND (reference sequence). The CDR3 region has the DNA TGTGCCAGTAGTATCCCACAGGGCCGCACAGATACGCAGTATTTT. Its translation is CASSIPQGRTDTQYF.

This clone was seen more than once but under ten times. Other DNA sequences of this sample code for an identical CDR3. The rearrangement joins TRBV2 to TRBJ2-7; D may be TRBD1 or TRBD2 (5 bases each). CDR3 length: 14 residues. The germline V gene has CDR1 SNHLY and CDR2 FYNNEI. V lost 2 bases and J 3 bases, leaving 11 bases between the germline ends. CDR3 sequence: CASSEQGALYEQYF. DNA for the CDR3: TGTGCCAGCAGTGAACAGGGAGCTCTCTACGAGCAGTACTTC.

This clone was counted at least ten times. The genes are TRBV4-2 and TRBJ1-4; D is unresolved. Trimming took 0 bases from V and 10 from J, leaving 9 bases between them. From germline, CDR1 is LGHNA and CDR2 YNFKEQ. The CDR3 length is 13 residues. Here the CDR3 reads CASSQEPGLKLFF. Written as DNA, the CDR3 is TGTGCCAGCAGCCAAGAGCCAGGCCTAAAACTGTTTTTT.

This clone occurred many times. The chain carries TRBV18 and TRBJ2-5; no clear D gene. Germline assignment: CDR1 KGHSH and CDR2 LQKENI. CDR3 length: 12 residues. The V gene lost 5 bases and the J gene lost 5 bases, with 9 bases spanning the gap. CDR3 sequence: CASSEVRETQYF. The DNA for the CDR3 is TGTGCCAGCTCAGAAGTCCGGGAGACCCAGTACTTC.

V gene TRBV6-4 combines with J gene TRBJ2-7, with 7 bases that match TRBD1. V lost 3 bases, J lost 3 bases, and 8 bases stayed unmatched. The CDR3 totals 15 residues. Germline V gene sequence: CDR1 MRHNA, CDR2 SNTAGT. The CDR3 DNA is TGTGCCAGCAGTGATTTGGACAGGACCTGCTACGAGCAGTACTTC. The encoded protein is CASSDLDRTCYEQYF.

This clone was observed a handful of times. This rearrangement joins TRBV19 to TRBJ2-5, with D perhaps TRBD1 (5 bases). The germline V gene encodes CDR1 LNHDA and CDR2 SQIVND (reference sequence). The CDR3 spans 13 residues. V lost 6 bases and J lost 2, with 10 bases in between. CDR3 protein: CASRITGQETQYF. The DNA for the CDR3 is TGTGCCAGTAGGATTACAGGTCAAGAGACCCAGTACTTC.